This T cell receptor beta chain was captured in a study of cytomegalovirus exposure and HLA in healthy donors. Overall study context: Early released data had around 79 million unique TCRs, all coming from HLA-typed donors.

General study points: TCR beta V- and J-gene trimming was later associated with a missense DCLRE1C variant. Later analysis showed most CMV-associated TCR beta chains appearing HLA-restricted.

Germline-derived CDR1 and CDR2 are SGHDN and FVKESK. This CDR3 spans 16 amino acids. J gave up 5 bases and V 3 bases, and 13 bases lay outside the gene matches. PCR was performed using 60 Vbeta and 13 Jbeta primers. Profiled with immunoSEQ multiplex PCR; TCRdb holds only in-frame clones, not every one. The sample consists of about 90,000 clones, about three quarters of them appearing once. About this clone itself: Its antigen is still unknown.

This chain joins TRBV14 and TRBJ2-7; 7 bases are a match to TRBD1. The sequence was collected from a middle-aged woman in good health and CMV-seropositive. Sequenced sample: PBMCs. The CDR3 here is CASSHYGQVNQNEQYF. As DNA, the CDR3 is TGTGCCAGCAGCCACTACGGACAGGTTAATCAGAACGAGCAGTACTTC.